The next 32 T cell receptor beta chains were all read from a single sample in a study of OX40 agonist ivuxolimab in advanced cancers. The method was the immunoSEQ multiplex PCR assay. As stored in TCRdb, this immuneACCESS dataset retains in-frame rearrangements with V and J assigned. A fraction of the clones does not appear; measured against another copy, unresolved V genes explain less than half of the discrepancy, and the remainder lacks a known reason. Within this sample are approximately 60,000 clones, with around 90% of them counted one time only. The top ten hold 0.55% to 0.8% of the sample. The source was CD4+ or CD8+ T cells sorted from blood, collected in a trial of the OX40 agonist ivuxolimab. The origin of the receptors is an adult with an advanced solid tumor such as melanoma, head and neck, liver or kidney cancer.

The J gene is TRBJ2-5, the V gene TRBV7-8, with 11 bases fitting TRBD2. CDR3 length equals 15 residues. Germline V gene sequence: CDR1 SGHVS, CDR2 FQNEAQ. V dropped 5 bases and J dropped 2; count of bases not matched to a gene: 4. The CDR3 sequence is CASSQTSGVQETQYF. The DNA for the CDR3 is TGTGCCAGCAGCCAGACTAGCGGGGTTCAAGAGACCCAGTACTTC.

The chain links TRBV7-8 to TRBJ2-7, with 7 nucleotides matching TRBD2. The CDR3 is made up of 13 amino acids. From germline, CDR1 is SGHVS and CDR2 FQNEAQ. Unmatched junction bases numbered 8, after V lost 5 bases and J lost 7 bases. As DNA, the CDR3 is TGTGCCAGCAGCGACCGCCCGGGGGGAGAGCAGTACTTC. Amino acid sequence: CASSDRPGGEQYF. The entire variable domain, with the rest obtained from reference TRBV7-8 and TRBJ2-7, is as follows: GAGVSQSPRYKVAKRGQDVALRCDPISGHVSLFWYQQALGQGPEFLTYFQNEAQLDKSGLPSDRFFAERPEGSVSTLKIQRTQQEDSAVYLCASSDRPGGEQYFGPGTRLTVT.

The chain is built from TRBV5-1 and TRBJ2-1; D unresolved. V dropped 0 bases and J dropped 4 bases, with 20 bases sitting between them. Germline V CDR1 and CDR2: SGHRS, YFSETQ. The CDR3 sequence is 18 residues long. CDR3 DNA: TGCGCCAGCAGCTTGGATGCTCACCCAATACTTTTTTACAATGAGCAGTTCTTC. Translated, it gives CASSLDAHPILFYNEQFF.

The chain joins TRBV5-6 to TRBJ1-3; D not certain. The CDR3 totals 16 residues. Trimming removed 1 base from V and 0 bases from J, with 11 bases in between. CDR1 and CDR2 from the germline V gene are SGHDT and YYEEEE. The DNA of the CDR3 is TGTGCCAGCAGCTTGTTTGGCAGGAGCTCTGGAAACACCATATATTTT. Residues: CASSLFGRSSGNTIYF. Drawing the rest from reference TRBV5-6 and TRBJ1-3, the complete variable domain is DAGVTQSPTHLIKTRGQQVTLRCSPKSGHDTVSWYQQALGQGPQFIFQYYEEEERQRGNFPDRFSGHQFPNYSSELNVNALLLGDSALYLCASSLFGRSSGNTIYFGEGSWLTVV.

This clone was found once. V usage is TRBV19 and J usage is TRBJ2-7; 7 bases are a match to TRBD2. V lost 5 bases and J lost 4; bases outside the gene matches: 8. This CDR3 has 14 amino acids. CDR1 and CDR2 from the germline V gene are LNHDA and SQIVND (reference sequence). The chain's CDR3 is CASSPGTTSYEQYF. The DNA for the CDR3 is TGTGCCAGTAGTCCCGGGACTACGTCGTACGAGCAGTACTTC.

V and J are TRBV5-1 and TRBJ2-7; TRBD1 agrees at 7 bases. The CDR3 has 15 amino acids. Germline V gene lookup returns CDR1 SGHRS and CDR2 YFSETQ. The V and J ends lost 4 bases and 3 bases, in that order; junction bases with no gene match: 10. CDR3 bases: TGCGCCAGCAGCCCACGCCGACAGGGCCTCTACGAGCAGTACTTC. This sequence encodes CASSPRRQGLYEQYF.

This chain joins TRBV30 and TRBJ1-2; no clear D gene. Germline CDR1 and CDR2: GTSNPN and SVGIG (reference sequence). V lost 0 bases to trimming and J lost 4 bases, with 12 bases between them. CDR3 length: 14 amino acids. The CDR3 reads CAWSVGGGGYGYTF. The CDR3, as DNA: TGTGCCTGGAGTGTGGGCGGCGGAGGCTATGGCTACACCTTC.

V is TRBV11-2 and J is TRBJ1-1; a weak D match, TRBD1 (5 bases). Deletions cut 5 bases from V and 3 bases from J, with 16 bases between. Germline V gene data show CDR1 as SGHAT and CDR2 as FQNNGV. This CDR3 comprises 15 residues. The CDR3 here is CASSPGGVGDTEAFF. The CDR3 coding sequence is TGTGCCAGCAGCCCGGGAGGGGTAGGGGACACTGAAGCTTTCTTT.

The V and J genes are TRBV6-1 and TRBJ2-7, with 9 bases lining up with TRBD2. The CDR3 consists of 13 residues. J gave up 2 bases and V 6 bases, and 2 bases lay outside the gene matches. CDR1 and CDR2 (germline): MNHNS, SASEGT. The CDR3 here is CASRPSGTYEQYF. Here the CDR3 DNA reads TGTGCCAGCAGACCTAGCGGGACCTACGAGCAGTACTTC.

This chain joins TRBV5-1 and TRBJ2-1, with a tentative D call TRBD1 (5 bases). The ends were cut back, 2 bases at V and 2 bases at J, with 14 bases in the middle. Germline loops: CDR1 SGHRS, CDR2 YFSETQ. The CDR3 is 16 amino acids. The CDR3 here is CASSFQGTSPYNEQFF. The CDR3 nucleotides are TGCGCCAGCAGCTTCCAGGGAACGAGCCCCTACAATGAGCAGTTCTTC.

CDR3 coding DNA: TGTGCCAGCAGTTACTCTGCCGCCCCCCTCGGGGACACCATATATTTT. This sequence encodes CASSYSAAPLGDTIYF. The gene calls are TRBV6-5 and TRBJ1-3; D is unresolved. Germline V gene lookup returns CDR1 MNHEY and CDR2 SVGAGI. The CDR3 totals 16 residues. The V end lost 0 bases, the J end lost 8 bases, and 17 bases lay between the germline ends.

The chain combines TRBV7-8 with TRBJ2-3, with TRBD2 matching 8 bases. Germline V gene sequence: CDR1 SGHVS, CDR2 FQNEAQ. This CDR3 has 18 residues. The junction had 10 bases not matched to a gene; V was cut back by 2 bases and J by 0 bases. The CDR3 sequence is CASSLNGRASRSTDTQYF. The CDR3 DNA follows: TGTGCCAGCAGCTTAAACGGGAGGGCCAGCCGGAGCACAGATACGCAGTATTTT.

V gene TRBV18 combines with J gene TRBJ2-2, with no clear D. Trimming cost V 5 bases and J 2 bases, with 3 bases left between them. This CDR3 contains 12 residues. CDR1 is KGHSH and CDR2 is LQKENI in the germline V gene. The CDR3: CASSSNTGELFF. The DNA for the CDR3 is TGTGCCAGCTCATCCAACACCGGGGAGCTGTTTTTT.

The chain has TRBV7-8 and TRBJ2-2, with D perhaps assigned TRBD1 or TRBD2 (5 bases each). CDR1 and CDR2 (germline): SGHVS, FQNEAQ. The CDR3 totals 14 residues. V was pared by 2 bases and J by 10 bases, with 14 bases between. The CDR3: CASSLTAGTQELFF. For the CDR3, the DNA is TGTGCCAGCAGCTTAACGGCCGGGACCCAGGAGCTGTTTTTT.

The chain uses TRBV5-6 and TRBJ2-6, with a tentative D call TRBD2 (6 bases). The CDR3 is made up of 17 amino acids. Trimming cost V 0 bases and J 4 bases, with 14 bases left between them. Per germline, CDR1 SGHDT and CDR2 YYEEEE. CDR3 coding DNA: TGTGCCAGCAGCTTGGACGGGGCGGGGAGCGGGGCCAACGTCCTGACTTTC. This gives the protein CASSLDGAGSGANVLTF.

The rearrangement joins TRBV19 to TRBJ2-7, with unresolved D. This CDR3 is built from 13 residues. The germline V gene encodes CDR1 LNHDA and CDR2 SQIVND (reference sequence). Deletions cut 0 bases from V and 3 bases from J, with 6 bases between. CDR3: CASSIDPLYEQYF. CDR3 bases: TGTGCCAGTAGTATAGACCCTCTCTACGAGCAGTACTTC.

CDR3 sequence (DNA): TGTGCCAGCAGTGCGCTGGACAGGGGTGAAGCTTTCTTT. Translation: CASSALDRGEAFF. The gene calls are TRBV6-1 and TRBJ1-1; 9 nucleotides match TRBD1. Germline V gene sequence: CDR1 MNHNS, CDR2 SASEGT. The CDR3 has 13 amino acids. The ends lost 4 bases at V and 7 bases at J; junction bases unmatched: 4.

The rearrangement uses TRBV19 and TRBJ2-3; D might be TRBD1 (6 bases). Trimming took 5 bases from V and 4 from J, leaving 16 bases between them. This CDR3 comprises 15 residues. Germline lookup yields CDR1 LNHDA and CDR2 SQIVND (reference sequence). The CDR3 sequence: CASSAHRELADTQYF. The CDR3 coding sequence is TGTGCCAGTAGTGCACACAGGGAATTAGCAGATACGCAGTATTTT.

CDR3: CASGFEGGDQPQHF. Here the CDR3 DNA reads TGTGCTAGTGGTTTTGAGGGTGGTGATCAGCCCCAGCATTTT. The V call is TRBV12-5, the J call TRBJ1-5; the D is unclear. The V and J ends lost 3 bases and 5 bases respectively, with 11 bases between them. The CDR3 consists of 14 residues. Germline lookup yields CDR1 LGHNT and CDR2 FRNRAP.

To note about this clone: Other nucleotide sequences from this sample produce the same CDR3. J is TRBJ1-2 and V is TRBV30; a possible D gene is TRBD1 (5 bases). Per germline, CDR1 GTSNPN and CDR2 SVGIG (reference sequence). This CDR3 spans 13 amino acids. V lost 0 bases and J lost 8, with 13 bases in between. CDR3 in DNA: TGTGCCTGGAGTGTATGGGGCGCGTACGGCTACACCTTC. This encodes CAWSVWGAYGYTF.

This clone was observed a handful of times. This rearrangement joins TRBV6-5 to TRBJ1-2; a possible D gene is TRBD1 (5 bases). V shed 5 bases and J shed 1 base, with 14 bases lying between them. This CDR3 has 15 residues. Germline CDR1 is MNHEY and CDR2 is SVGAGI. The CDR3 nucleotides read TGTGCCAGCAGTGCGTGGGACGCCCTTAACTATGGCTACACCTTC. This encodes CASSAWDALNYGYTF.

This rearrangement joins TRBV11-3 to TRBJ2-7; D remains unclear. Germline V CDR1 and CDR2: SGHNT, YENEEA. CDR3 size: 13 residues. With 1 base removed from V and 7 bases from J, the gap between germline ends came to 11 bases. CDR3 nucleotides: TGTGCCAGCAGCTTAGCTGACTCCCTGGAGCAGTACTTC. Its protein is CASSLADSLEQYF.

The rearrangement links TRBV6-1 to TRBJ1-2, with 7 bases that match TRBD1. Per the germline V gene, CDR1 is MNHNS and CDR2 is SASEGT. V lost 0 bases, J lost 4 bases, and 2 bases stayed unmatched. The CDR3 length is 14 residues. This chain's CDR3 is CASSEAGQLYGYTF. The CDR3 bases are TGTGCCAGCAGTGAAGCGGGACAGCTCTATGGCTACACCTTC.

The V gene is TRBV6-5, the J gene TRBJ2-7; D might be TRBD1 or TRBD2, each matching 5 bases. In germline, CDR1 is MNHEY, CDR2 SVGAGI. The CDR3 has 12 amino acids. The ends were cut back, 6 bases at V and 0 bases at J, with 6 bases in the middle. CDR3 protein: CASRRGSYEQYF. CDR3 nucleotides: TGTGCCAGCAGGAGGGGCTCCTACGAGCAGTACTTC.

The chain has TRBV5-1 and TRBJ2-5; 10 bases are shared with TRBD2. The CDR3 is 14 residues long. The V segment lost 2 bases and the J segment 4 bases; nucleotides outside the gene matches: 2. In germline, CDR1 is SGHRS, CDR2 YFSETQ. CDR3 nucleotides: TGCGCCAGCAGCTTTTCTAGCGGGGGAGAGACCCAGTACTTC. Amino acid sequence: CASSFSSGGETQYF.

This chain uses TRBV30 with TRBJ2-1, with D unresolved. V gave up 0 bases and J gave up 7 bases, with 13 bases separating them. The germline CDR1 and CDR2 sequences are GTSNPN and SVGIG (reference sequence). The CDR3 has 14 amino acids. CDR3 bases: TGTGCCTGGAGTGTACTGGAATCCTGGAATGAGCAGTTCTTC. Protein: CAWSVLESWNEQFF.

The chain recombines TRBV6-8 with TRBJ2-2; D is unresolved. The germline V gene has CDR1 MNHGY and CDR2 SAAAGT. Trimming took 4 bases from V and 6 from J, leaving 3 bases between them. This CDR3 spans 11 amino acids. For the CDR3, the DNA is TGTGCCAGCAGTTGGTCCGGGGAGCTGTTTTTT. Amino acid sequence: CASSWSGELFF.

V gene TRBV6-1 combines with J gene TRBJ2-5; D unclear. Germline values: CDR1 MNHNS, CDR2 SASEGT. Between the trimmed V and J ends, which lost 8 bases and 4 bases, there was a span of 11 bases. This CDR3 spans 12 amino acids. CDR3 bases: TGTGCCAGCTGCGACCCTCCAGAGACCCAGTACTTC. Translated, it gives CASCDPPETQYF.

The rearrangement uses TRBV2 and TRBJ1-1, with no clear D. Germline V lookup: CDR1 SNHLY, CDR2 FYNNEI. This CDR3 contains 15 residues. The V end lost 0 bases, the J end lost 11 bases, and 19 bases lay between the germline ends. CDR3: CASSEAEGSVVRAFF. Here the CDR3 DNA reads TGTGCCAGCAGTGAAGCTGAGGGTAGCGTGGTTCGGGCTTTCTTT.

The chain combines TRBV10-3 with TRBJ1-5; D possibly corresponds to TRBD1 (6 bases). The germline gives CDR1 ENHRY, CDR2 SYGVKD. Deletions cut 2 bases from V and 2 bases from J, with 10 bases between. This CDR3 comprises 15 residues. CDR3 sequence: CAISEGGSGNQPQHF. In DNA form, the CDR3 reads TGTGCCATCAGTGAGGGGGGCTCGGGCAATCAGCCCCAGCATTTT.

This clone has just one count. CDR3 DNA sequence: TGTGCCAGCCGGGCAGAAAGCTCCTATAATTCACCCCTCCACTTT. This translates into CASRAESSYNSPLHF. The chain employs TRBV2 and TRBJ1-6; D unresolved. CDR3 size: 15 residues. V gave up 8 bases and J gave up 0 bases, with 11 bases separating them. From germline, CDR1 is SNHLY and CDR2 FYNNEI.

This clone was counted between two and nine times. The genes are TRBV6-1 and TRBJ1-5; TRBD1 aligns across 8 bases. V shed 2 bases, J shed 2 bases, and the junction held 5 bases outside the gene matches. Germline CDR1 reads MNHNS; CDR2 reads SASEGT. The CDR3 is made up of 16 amino acids. CDR3 loop: CASSETDRGGNQPQHF. DNA of the CDR3: TGTGCCAGCAGTGAAACCGACAGGGGAGGCAATCAGCCCCAGCATTTT.